The clone carrying this T cell receptor (beta chain) appeared many times. The antigen remains unidentified. The V end lost 0 bases, the J end lost 0 bases, and 12 bases lay between the germline ends. From germline, CDR1 is LGHNA and CDR2 YNFKEQ. This CDR3 has 18 amino acids. The data belong to a study of tumor-infiltrating lymphocytes in primary liver carcinoma. Study conclusions and caveats: Unsorted bulk samples meant CD4+ and CD8+ repertoires went uncompared.

Unsorted whole blood supplied the blood RNA, and germline DNA was isolated too. Researchers reported drawing four milliliters of peripheral blood before surgery. Making TCR beta cDNA involved approximately 510 ng total RNA and a constant-region primer. Construction of TCR beta libraries relied on three successive nested multiplex PCR rounds employing slightly modified ARM-PCR. Researchers ran the first two PCR rounds for roughly 11 cycles each with TRBV1-TRBV30 forward primers and a C-beta reverse primer. TCRdb recomputed calls from the multiplex PCR reads with MiXCR, one row per CDR3 protein. The sample consists of about 200,000 distinct CDR3 sequences, less than 75% of them appearing once.

The chain uses TRBV4-2 and TRBJ2-6, with D tentatively TRBD1 or TRBD2 (5 bases each). The receptor comes from a woman aged 60-70 years with primary liver carcinoma and hepatitis B virus infection. Sequencing used peripheral blood. The CDR3 nucleotides are TGTGCCAGCAGCCAAGATTTGGGGGTTAGCTCTGGGGCCAACGTCCTGACTTTC. It encodes CASSQDLGVSSGANVLTF.